The 29 T cell receptor beta chains reported below all come from one sample, sequenced in a study of shared clonotypes between healthy human individuals. Clones were read by immunoSEQ multiplex PCR, and TCRdb kept only the in-frame ones, dropping some. Seen here are roughly 1,100,000 clones, roughly 75% observed once, and the top ten hold over 1.3%. Sequencing was carried out using memory CD4+ T cells sorted from blood. This sample's subset: CD45RA-negative fraction. Receptor source: a man aged 18-30 years in good health.

This clone has only one observation. The chain links TRBV15 to TRBJ1-5; TRBD1 is a possible D gene (5 bases). The germline gives CDR1 LNHNV, CDR2 YYDKDF (reference sequence). The CDR3 runs 15 residues. Trimming cost V 5 bases and J 6 bases, with 17 bases left between them. The CDR3 protein is CATSAPGWGGQPQHF. The CDR3 region has the DNA TGTGCCACCAGCGCCCCCGGGTGGGGGGGTCAGCCCCAGCATTTT.

This chain uses TRBV18 with TRBJ2-7; TRBD2 agrees at 10 bases. This CDR3 comprises 18 residues. V lost 3 bases and J lost 2; bases outside the gene matches: 13. CDR1 KGHSH and CDR2 LQKENI come from the germline V gene. The DNA of the CDR3 is TGTGCCAGCTCACCTAGTACCAATAGCGGGAGGTACCCCTACGAGCAGTACTTC. This sequence encodes CASSPSTNSGRYPYEQYF. Full variable domain (rest looked up from reference TRBV18 and TRBJ2-7): NAGVMQNPRHLVRRRGQEARLRCSPMKGHSHVYWYRQLPEEGLKFMVYLQKENIIDESGMPKERFSAEFPKEGPSILRIQQVVRGDSAAYFCASSPSTNSGRYPYEQYFGPGTRLTVT.

This chain links TRBV13 with TRBJ2-1; TRBD2 agrees at 10 bases. CDR1 and CDR2 (germline): PRHDT, FYEKMQ (reference sequence). The CDR3 is 17 residues long. The V and J ends lost 4 bases and 0 bases, in that order; junction bases with no gene match: 6. This chain's CDR3 is CASSSMSSGSSYNEQFF. CDR3 DNA: TGTGCCAGCAGCTCCATGTCTAGCGGGAGCTCCTACAATGAGCAGTTCTTC.

The chain recombines TRBV6-5 with TRBJ1-1; maybe TRBD1 (6 bases). V lost 5 bases, J lost 8 bases, and 18 bases lay in between. CDR3 size: 14 residues. CDR1 and CDR2 from the germline V gene are MNHEY and SVGAGI. CDR3 loop: CASSPPDRPTEAFF. The CDR3 DNA sequence: TGTGCCAGCAGTCCGCCCGACAGGCCTACCGAAGCTTTCTTT.

The J gene is TRBJ1-1, the V gene TRBV11-2, with a tentative D call TRBD1 (5 bases). Germline CDR1 reads SGHAT; CDR2 reads FQNNGV. Trimming removed 5 bases from V and 5 bases from J, with 15 bases in between. This CDR3 region has 14 residues. The CDR3 coding sequence is TGTGCCAGCAGCCCCGGGGAGGGACGGACTGAAGCTTTCTTT. This translates into CASSPGEGRTEAFF. The whole variable domain, filled in from reference TRBV11-2 and TRBJ1-1, reads EAGVAQSPRYKIIEKRQSVAFWCNPISGHATLYWYQQILGQGPKLLIQFQNNGVVDDSQLPKDRFSAERLKGVDSTLKIQPAKLEDSAVYLCASSPGEGRTEAFFGQGTRLTVV.

V gene TRBV6-1 combines with J gene TRBJ1-1, with TRBD1 matching 7 bases. CDR1 and CDR2 from the germline V gene are MNHNS and SASEGT. J was trimmed by 4 bases and V by 6 bases; bases with no gene match: 5. This CDR3 has 13 residues. The CDR3 DNA reads as TGTGCCAGCAGGATACAGGGGAGCACTGAAGCTTTCTTT. Amino acids: CASRIQGSTEAFF.

The chain has TRBV6-1 and TRBJ1-2, with 9 bases identical to TRBD1. V was clipped by 4 bases and J by 0 bases; unmatched bases: 12. The CDR3 extends over 18 amino acids. Germline V gives CDR1 MNHNS, CDR2 SASEGT. The chain's CDR3 is CASSGAPGQGLSNYGYTF. The CDR3 DNA reads TGTGCCAGCAGTGGCGCCCCGGGACAGGGCCTCTCTAACTATGGCTACACCTTC.

On this clone itself: Within the sample, other DNA sequences also encode this same CDR3. This chain links TRBV5-1 with TRBJ2-5; D gene uncertain. The CDR3 is made up of 14 amino acids. CDR1 SGHRS and CDR2 YFSETQ come from the germline V gene. Trimming took off 0 bases at V and 0 bases at J, with 6 bases between the two ends. CDR3 loop: CASSLVGNQETQYF. DNA of the CDR3: TGCGCCAGCAGCTTGGTGGGCAACCAAGAGACCCAGTACTTC.

This clone was found many times. The rearrangement joins TRBV2 to TRBJ1-1, with D possibly TRBD1 on 5 matching bases. Germline V gene lookup returns CDR1 SNHLY and CDR2 FYNNEI. This CDR3 has 13 residues. With 6 bases removed from V and 6 bases from J, the gap between germline ends came to 14 bases. CDR3 amino acids: CASRGQGEAEAFF. The CDR3 DNA reads as TGTGCCAGCAGGGGCCAGGGAGAGGCTGAAGCTTTCTTT.

The chain joins TRBV2 to TRBJ1-2; no clear D gene. The V end lost 7 bases, the J end lost 2 bases, and 8 bases lay between the germline ends. Germline V lookup: CDR1 SNHLY, CDR2 FYNNEI. The CDR3 is 12 amino acids. In DNA form, the CDR3 reads TGTGCCAGCACCCGGGGAAACTATGGCTACACCTTC. Translating it yields CASTRGNYGYTF.

The chain couples TRBV4-3 to TRBJ1-1, with no clear D. The CDR3 has 12 residues. Trimming removed 1 base from V and 4 bases from J, with 4 bases in between. Looked up from germline, CDR1 is LGHNA and CDR2 is YSLEER. Here the CDR3 DNA reads TGCGCCAGCAGCCAAGTAGGCACTGAAGCTTTCTTT. It codes for CASSQVGTEAFF.

This clone occurred once. The rearrangement uses TRBV4-3 and TRBJ1-2, with a possible D match to TRBD1 (5 bases). The germline V gene encodes CDR1 LGHNA and CDR2 YSLEER. The CDR3 totals 16 residues. With 4 bases removed from V and 1 base from J, the gap between germline ends came to 16 bases. CDR3 bases: TGCGCCAGCAGCCCCCAGCCGGGACCTGTTAACTATGGCTACACCTTC. Amino acid sequence: CASSPQPGPVNYGYTF.

The V gene is TRBV19, the J gene TRBJ2-2; unclear D gene. With 7 bases removed from V and 4 bases from J, the gap between germline ends came to 13 bases. CDR1 is LNHDA, CDR2 SQIVND, per germline (reference sequence). This CDR3 spans 14 amino acids. The CDR3 sequence: CASTPPGITGELFF. The CDR3 DNA is TGTGCCAGTACACCTCCTGGGATCACCGGGGAGCTGTTTTTT.

The rearrangement uses TRBV5-1 and TRBJ1-3; maybe TRBD1 (5 bases). In germline, CDR1 is SGHRS, CDR2 YFSETQ. CDR3 length: 18 residues. V shed 0 bases and J shed 0 bases, with 16 bases lying between them. The CDR3 nucleotides are TGCGCCAGCAGCTTGGATGGAAGGGAGGGGATCTCTGGAAACACCATATATTTT. Translated, it gives CASSLDGREGISGNTIYF.

The chain uses TRBV7-3 and TRBJ1-1; no reliable D call. The CDR3 covers 14 residues. Germline V gives CDR1 SGHTA, CDR2 FQGTGA. V was cut by 5 bases and J by 0 bases, with 10 bases left in between. CDR3 sequence reads: CASSLGPMNTEAFF. The CDR3 DNA is TGTGCCAGCAGCCTGGGCCCAATGAACACTGAAGCTTTCTTT.

The chain has TRBV6-6 and TRBJ2-7, with 9 nucleotides matching TRBD2. From germline, CDR1 is MNHNY and CDR2 SVGAGI (reference sequence). There are 15 residues in the CDR3. After removal of 7 bases from V and 5 bases from J, the junction contained 12 bases not matched to a gene. The CDR3 DNA is TGTGCCAGCATCCTGGGGGCGGGAGGGCCCAACGAGCAGTACTTC. It is translated as CASILGAGGPNEQYF.

The chain employs TRBV19 and TRBJ1-5; D remains ambiguous. The germline CDR1 and CDR2 sequences are LNHDA and SQIVND (reference sequence). V lost 3 bases, J lost 10 bases, and 10 bases lay in between. This CDR3 spans 12 amino acids. The CDR3 sequence: CASSIGVPPQHF. CDR3 DNA sequence: TGTGCCAGTAGTATCGGCGTCCCCCCCCAGCATTTT.

This chain connects TRBV20-1 to TRBJ1-1; no definite D call. CDR1 is DFQATT, CDR2 SNEGSKA, per germline (reference sequence). CDR3 length: 11 residues. V was cut by 0 bases and J by 5 bases, with 4 bases left in between. For the CDR3, the DNA is TGCAGTGCTAGAGAGGTTACTGAAGCTTTCTTT. Amino acid sequence: CSAREVTEAFF.

There are a few counts of this clone. The rearrangement uses TRBV4-1 and TRBJ2-3; 9 bases are shared with TRBD2. After removal of 3 bases from V and 4 bases from J, the junction contained 2 bases not matched to a gene. Germline CDR1 reads MGHRA; CDR2 reads YSYEKL. The CDR3 covers 14 residues. DNA of the CDR3: TGCGCCAGCAGCCAGCAGCGGGGGGCAGATACGCAGTATTTT. This sequence encodes CASSQQRGADTQYF.

The V and J genes are TRBV6-6 and TRBJ1-2; D may be TRBD1 (5 bases). CDR3 size: 14 residues. Trimming cost V 6 bases and J 4 bases, with 15 bases left between them. Germline V CDR1 and CDR2: MNHNY, SVGAGI (reference sequence). DNA for the CDR3: TGTGCCAGCAGGCAAGCGGGGGATCGCTATGGCTACACCTTC. Its translation is CASRQAGDRYGYTF.

J is TRBJ2-5 and V is TRBV5-4; 8 nucleotides line up with TRBD1. CDR1 and CDR2 (germline): SGHNT, YYREEE (reference sequence). The CDR3 extends over 13 amino acids. V shed 3 bases and J 3 bases; nucleotides not matched to a gene: 1. For the CDR3, the DNA is TGTGCCAGCAGCTGGGGACAGGAAGAGACCCAGTACTTC. Translating it yields CASSWGQEETQYF.

The chain recombines TRBV5-8 with TRBJ1-1, with 8 bases that match TRBD1. Germline CDR1 is SGHTS and CDR2 is YDEGEE. The junction had 4 bases not matched to a gene; V was cut back by 3 bases and J by 0 bases. The CDR3 is 15 amino acids. The CDR3 sequence: CASSWGTGLNTEAFF. CDR3 sequence (DNA): TGTGCCAGCAGCTGGGGGACAGGATTGAACACTGAAGCTTTCTTT.

This clone was seen a single time. The genes are TRBV5-1 and TRBJ2-3; D unresolved. The germline V gene has CDR1 SGHRS and CDR2 YFSETQ. V lost 1 base, J lost 4 bases, and 13 bases lay in between. The CDR3 is 15 residues long. Written as DNA, the CDR3 is TGCGCCAGCAGCTTGATGACTGCCGAGTCAGATACGCAGTATTTT. Amino acids: CASSLMTAESDTQYF.

V usage is TRBV29-1 and J usage is TRBJ2-3; unclear D gene. The V gene lost 2 bases and the J gene lost 5 bases, with 14 bases spanning the gap. CDR1 is SQVTM and CDR2 is ANQGSEA in the germline V gene. The CDR3 contains 14 residues. The CDR3 reads CSVERAAQGDTQYF. In DNA form, the CDR3 reads TGCAGCGTTGAAAGGGCGGCTCAAGGAGATACGCAGTATTTT.

Remarks on this clone: The sample holds other DNA sequences that translate to the same CDR3. The rearrangement joins TRBV27 to TRBJ1-6, with 8 positions matching TRBD1. The germline V gene encodes CDR1 MNHEY and CDR2 SMNVEV (reference sequence). This CDR3 has 14 residues. J gave up 7 bases and V 4 bases, and 3 bases lay outside the gene matches. Here the CDR3 DNA reads TGTGCCAGCAGTTCGGACAGGGTCAATTCACCCCTCCACTTT. Protein sequence: CASSSDRVNSPLHF.

The chain uses TRBV7-2 and TRBJ1-2; D might be TRBD1 (5 bases). CDR3 length: 15 residues. Germline loops: CDR1 SGHTA, CDR2 FQGNSA. The ends were cut back, 2 bases at V and 8 bases at J, with 18 bases in the middle. The CDR3: CASSLREGVNQGYTF. The CDR3 DNA is TGTGCCAGCAGCTTACGAGAAGGGGTCAATCAGGGCTACACCTTC.

The chain recombines TRBV9 with TRBJ2-3; D could derive from TRBD1 or TRBD2 (6 bases each). Trimming shortened V by 3 bases and J by 2 bases, and 16 bases separated the two germline ends. The V gene's germline CDR1 is SGDLS and CDR2 YYNGEE. This CDR3 spans 16 amino acids. CDR3 sequence: CASSERGDSYTDTQYF. CDR3 bases: TGTGCCAGCAGCGAGAGGGGGGATTCTTACACAGATACGCAGTATTTT.

The chain recombines TRBV7-9 with TRBJ1-3, with D unclear. This CDR3 spans 15 amino acids. Germline V lookup: CDR1 SEHNR, CDR2 FQNEAQ (reference sequence). Between the trimmed V and J ends, which lost 1 base and 4 bases, there was a span of 11 bases. The CDR3 region is CASSLGASGGNTIYF. The CDR3 nucleotides read TGTGCCAGCAGCTTAGGCGCGAGCGGGGGAAACACCATATATTTT.

The chain is built from TRBV7-2 and TRBJ2-1; TRBD2 might be the D (6 bases). Trimming took off 1 base at V and 5 bases at J, with 12 bases between the two ends. This CDR3 comprises 15 residues. Per germline, CDR1 SGHTA and CDR2 FQGNSA. The chain's CDR3 is CASSLEGGENNEQFF. DNA of the CDR3: TGTGCCAGCAGCTTAGAGGGCGGGGAGAACAATGAGCAGTTCTTC. The full variable domain, completed using reference TRBV7-2 and TRBJ2-1, is GAGVSQSPSNKVTEKGKDVELRCDPISGHTALYWYRQSLGQGLEFLIYFQGNSAPDKSGLPSDRFSAERTGGSVSTLTIQRTQQEDSAVYLCASSLEGGENNEQFFGPGTRLTVL.